This TCR beta chain was profiled in a study of T cell changes during pregnancy in multiple sclerosis. Sequenced by immunoSEQ multiplex PCR; TCRdb stores in-frame clones only, minus some. The sample lists just under 80,000 clones, around 93% occurring once. V gave up 0 bases and J gave up 9 bases, with 6 bases separating them. This CDR3 has 11 residues. In germline, CDR1 is DFQATT, CDR2 SNEGSKA (reference sequence). The chain couples TRBV20-1 to TRBJ2-4; D not certain. The sequencing used peripheral blood, collected in the second trimester of pregnancy. The receptor's source is a female donor in good health, enrolled as a control in a pregnancy study. The CDR3 bases are TGCAGTGCTAGAGATGCGCGCATTCAGTACTTC. Residues: CSARDARIQYF.